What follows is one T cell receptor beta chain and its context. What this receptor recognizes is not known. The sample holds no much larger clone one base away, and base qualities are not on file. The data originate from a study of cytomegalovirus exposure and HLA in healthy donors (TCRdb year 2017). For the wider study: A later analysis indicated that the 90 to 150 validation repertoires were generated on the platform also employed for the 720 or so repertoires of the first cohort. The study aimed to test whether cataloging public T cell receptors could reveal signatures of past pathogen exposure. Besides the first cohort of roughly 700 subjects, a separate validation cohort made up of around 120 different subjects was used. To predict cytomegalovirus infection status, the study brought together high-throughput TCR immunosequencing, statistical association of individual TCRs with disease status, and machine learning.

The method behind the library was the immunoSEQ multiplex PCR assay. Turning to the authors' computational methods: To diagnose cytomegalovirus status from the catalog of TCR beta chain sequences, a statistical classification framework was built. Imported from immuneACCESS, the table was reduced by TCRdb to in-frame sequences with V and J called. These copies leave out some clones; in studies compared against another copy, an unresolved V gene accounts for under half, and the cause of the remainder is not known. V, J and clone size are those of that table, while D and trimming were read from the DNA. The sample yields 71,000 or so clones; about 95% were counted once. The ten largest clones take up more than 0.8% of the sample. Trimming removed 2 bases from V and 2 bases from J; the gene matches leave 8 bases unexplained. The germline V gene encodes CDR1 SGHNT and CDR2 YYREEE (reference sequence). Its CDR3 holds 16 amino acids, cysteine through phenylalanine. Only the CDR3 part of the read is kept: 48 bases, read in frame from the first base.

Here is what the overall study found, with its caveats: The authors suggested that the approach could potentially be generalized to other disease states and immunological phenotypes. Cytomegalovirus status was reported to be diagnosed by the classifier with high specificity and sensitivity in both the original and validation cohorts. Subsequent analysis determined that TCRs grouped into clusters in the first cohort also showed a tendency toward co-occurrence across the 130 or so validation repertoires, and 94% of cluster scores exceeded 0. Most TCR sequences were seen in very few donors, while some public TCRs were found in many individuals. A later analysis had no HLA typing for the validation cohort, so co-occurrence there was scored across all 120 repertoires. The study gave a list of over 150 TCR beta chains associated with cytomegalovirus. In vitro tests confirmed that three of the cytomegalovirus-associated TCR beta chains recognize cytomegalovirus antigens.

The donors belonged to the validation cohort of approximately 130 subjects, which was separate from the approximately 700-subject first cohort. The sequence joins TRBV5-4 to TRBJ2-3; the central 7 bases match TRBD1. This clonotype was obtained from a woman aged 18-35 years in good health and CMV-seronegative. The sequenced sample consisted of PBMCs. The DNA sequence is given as TGTGCCAGCAGCTTTCCGGGACAGAGTATCACAGATACGCAGTATTTT. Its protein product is CASSFPGQSITDTQYF.